This entry features one T cell receptor beta chain sequence. Original handling: By means of reference gene primer amplification, nucleated cell counts were estimated. Measured with immunoSEQ multiplex PCR; TCRdb has only the in-frame clones, and not every one. V and J calls and clone size are those listed in that table; D and trimming were worked out from the DNA. The repertoire holds some 220,000 clones, with approximately 83% as singletons. This sample was included in a study of blood T cell repertoires in COVID-19. Study in general: From the United States, Italy and Spain came samples of acute and convalescent COVID-19. PBMCs, B-cell-depleted T cells, or T cells provided the cDNA or gDNA that made up the material.

Patients in Seattle were enrolled during active infection, then followed longitudinally. Per the germline V gene, CDR1 is LGHNA and CDR2 is YNFKEQ. Trimming left V 1 base short and J 5 bases short, with 20 bases between. The CDR3 consists of 18 residues. The receptor was derived from a woman in her twenties or thirties with COVID-19, enrolled during active disease. Source material: peripheral blood. The chain recombines TRBV4-2 with TRBJ2-2; a possible D gene is TRBD1 (6 bases). In DNA, the CDR3 is TGTGCCAGCAGCCAAGTGACTATAGGGGGTCACTTGACCGGGGAGCTGTTTTTT. It translates to CASSQVTIGGHLTGELFF.